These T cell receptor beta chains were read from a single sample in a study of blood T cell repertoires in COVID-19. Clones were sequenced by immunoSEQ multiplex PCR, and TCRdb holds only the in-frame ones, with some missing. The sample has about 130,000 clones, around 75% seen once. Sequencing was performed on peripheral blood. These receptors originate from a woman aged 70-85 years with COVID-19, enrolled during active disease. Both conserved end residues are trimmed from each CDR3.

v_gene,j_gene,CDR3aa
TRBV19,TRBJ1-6,ASKEDRSNSPLH
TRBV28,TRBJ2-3,ASSRITSGGEDTQY
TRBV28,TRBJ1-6,ASSLVQGNSPLH
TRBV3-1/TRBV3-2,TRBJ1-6,ASSLYRDNSPLH
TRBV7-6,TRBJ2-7,ASSFFAGTSGSYEQY
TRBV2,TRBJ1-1,ASSKGEGTEAF
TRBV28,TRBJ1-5,ASTTAAGRGYQPQH
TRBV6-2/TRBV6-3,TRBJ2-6,ASSYIAGASGANVLT
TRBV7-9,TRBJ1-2,ASSPGQGPYGYT
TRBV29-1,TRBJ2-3,SVLAGGHTDTQY
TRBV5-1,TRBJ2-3,ASSPTGAVDTQY
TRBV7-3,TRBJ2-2,ASSLVAGQNTGELF
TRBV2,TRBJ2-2,ASRDRQGTTGELF
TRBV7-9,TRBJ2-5,ASSWGASGGQETQY